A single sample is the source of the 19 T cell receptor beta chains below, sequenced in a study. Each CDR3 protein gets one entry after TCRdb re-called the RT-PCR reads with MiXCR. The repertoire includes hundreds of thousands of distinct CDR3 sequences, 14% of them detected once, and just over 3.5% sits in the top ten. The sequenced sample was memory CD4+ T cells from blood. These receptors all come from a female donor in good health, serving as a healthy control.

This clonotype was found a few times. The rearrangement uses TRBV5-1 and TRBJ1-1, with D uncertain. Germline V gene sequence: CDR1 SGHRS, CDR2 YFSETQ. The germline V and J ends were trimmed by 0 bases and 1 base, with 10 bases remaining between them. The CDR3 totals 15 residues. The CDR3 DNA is TGCGCCAGCAGCTTGGAATCGGGATCGAACACTGAAGCTTTCTTT. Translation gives CASSLESGSNTEAFF.

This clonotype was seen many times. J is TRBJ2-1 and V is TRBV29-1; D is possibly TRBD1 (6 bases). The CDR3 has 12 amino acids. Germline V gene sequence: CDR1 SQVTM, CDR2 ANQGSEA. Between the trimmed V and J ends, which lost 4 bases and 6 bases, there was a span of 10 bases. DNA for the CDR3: TGCAGCGTTGTGGAACAGGGCAATGAGCAGTTCTTC. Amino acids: CSVVEQGNEQFF.

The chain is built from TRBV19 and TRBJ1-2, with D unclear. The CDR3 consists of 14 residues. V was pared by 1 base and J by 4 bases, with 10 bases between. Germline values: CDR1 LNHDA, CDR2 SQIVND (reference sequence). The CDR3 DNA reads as TGTGCCAGTAGTATAGGTGGCGGGATCTATGGCTACACCTTC. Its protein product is CASSIGGGIYGYTF.

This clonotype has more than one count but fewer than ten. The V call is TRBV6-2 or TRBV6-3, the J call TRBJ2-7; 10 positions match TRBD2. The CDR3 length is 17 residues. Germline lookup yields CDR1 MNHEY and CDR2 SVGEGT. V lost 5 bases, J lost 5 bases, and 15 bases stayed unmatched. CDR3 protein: CASSKPIGSGRAHEQYF. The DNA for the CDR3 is TGTGCCAGCAGTAAACCCATCGGAAGCGGGAGGGCCCACGAGCAGTACTTC.

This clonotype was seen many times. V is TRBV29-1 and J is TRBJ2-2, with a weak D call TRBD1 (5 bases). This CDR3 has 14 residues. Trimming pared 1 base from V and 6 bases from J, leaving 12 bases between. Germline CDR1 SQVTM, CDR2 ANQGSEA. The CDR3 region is CSVEGQGKPGELFF. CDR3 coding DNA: TGCAGCGTTGAAGGGCAGGGCAAACCCGGGGAGCTGTTTTTT.

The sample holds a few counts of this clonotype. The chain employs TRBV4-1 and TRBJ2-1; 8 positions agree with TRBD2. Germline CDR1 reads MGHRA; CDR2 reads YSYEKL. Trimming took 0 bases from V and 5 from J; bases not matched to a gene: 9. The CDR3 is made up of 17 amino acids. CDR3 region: CASSQDFRLARDNEQFF. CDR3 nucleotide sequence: TGCGCCAGCAGCCAAGATTTTCGACTAGCGAGGGACAATGAGCAGTTCTTC.

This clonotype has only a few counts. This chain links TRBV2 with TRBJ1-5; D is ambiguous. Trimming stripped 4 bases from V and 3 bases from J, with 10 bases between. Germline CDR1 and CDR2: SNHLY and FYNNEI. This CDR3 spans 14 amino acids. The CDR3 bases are TGTGCCAGCAGTGCTGAAGCTTACAATCAGCCCCAGCATTTT. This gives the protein CASSAEAYNQPQHF.

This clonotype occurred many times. CDR3 DNA sequence: TGTGCCAGCAGCCCCGACAGGGCTCCCTACGAGCAGTACTTC. It translates to CASSPDRAPYEQYF. The chain links TRBV12-3 or TRBV12-4 to TRBJ2-7; the match to TRBD1 covers 7 bases. The CDR3 covers 14 residues. V dropped 6 bases and J dropped 2; count of bases not matched to a gene: 7.

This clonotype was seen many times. The chain's CDR3 is CASSWDHGTSGTDTQYF. CDR3 DNA sequence: TGCGCCAGCAGCTGGGACCACGGGACTAGCGGCACAGATACGCAGTATTTT. V usage is TRBV5-1 and J usage is TRBJ2-3; 10 bases align to TRBD2. V shed 3 bases, J shed 1 base, and the junction held 8 bases outside the gene matches. The CDR3 extends over 17 amino acids. Germline V gene sequence: CDR1 SGHRS, CDR2 YFSETQ.

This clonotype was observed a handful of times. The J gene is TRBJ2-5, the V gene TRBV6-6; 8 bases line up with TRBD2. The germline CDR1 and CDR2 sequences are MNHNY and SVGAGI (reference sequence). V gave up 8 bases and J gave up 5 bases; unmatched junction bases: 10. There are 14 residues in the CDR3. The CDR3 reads CASGLAGGPETQYF. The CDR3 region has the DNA TGTGCCAGCGGACTCGCGGGGGGCCCGGAGACCCAGTACTTC.

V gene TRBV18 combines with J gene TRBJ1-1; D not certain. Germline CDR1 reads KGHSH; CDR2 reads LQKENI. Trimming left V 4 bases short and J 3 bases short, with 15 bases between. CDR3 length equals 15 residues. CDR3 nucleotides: TGTGCCAGCTCACTTGGACCACAGCGCTACACTGAAGCTTTCTTT. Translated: CASSLGPQRYTEAFF. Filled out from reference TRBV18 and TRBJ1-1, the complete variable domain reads NAGVMQNPRHLVRRRGQEARLRCSPMKGHSHVYWYRQLPEEGLKFMVYLQKENIIDESGMPKERFSAEFPKEGPSILRIQQVVRGDSAAYFCASSLGPQRYTEAFFGQGTRLTVV.

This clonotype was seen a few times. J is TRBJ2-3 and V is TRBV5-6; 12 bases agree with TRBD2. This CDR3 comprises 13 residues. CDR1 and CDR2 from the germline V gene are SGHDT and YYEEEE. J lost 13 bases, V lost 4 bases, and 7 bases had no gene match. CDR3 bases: TGTGCCAGCAGCCTATGGACTAGCGGGAAGAAGTATTTT. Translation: CASSLWTSGKKYF.

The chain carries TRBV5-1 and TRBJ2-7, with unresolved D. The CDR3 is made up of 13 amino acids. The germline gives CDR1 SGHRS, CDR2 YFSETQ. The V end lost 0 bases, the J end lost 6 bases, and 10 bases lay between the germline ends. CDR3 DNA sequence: TGCGCCAGCAGCTTGGGACTCTCCCCCGAGCAGTACTTC. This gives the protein CASSLGLSPEQYF.

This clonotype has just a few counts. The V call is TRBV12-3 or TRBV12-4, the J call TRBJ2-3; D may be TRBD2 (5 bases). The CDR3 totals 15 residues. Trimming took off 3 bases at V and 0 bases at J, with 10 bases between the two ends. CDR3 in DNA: TGTGCCAGCAGTTTCCAGCGGTCTAGCACAGATACGCAGTATTTT. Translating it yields CASSFQRSSTDTQYF.

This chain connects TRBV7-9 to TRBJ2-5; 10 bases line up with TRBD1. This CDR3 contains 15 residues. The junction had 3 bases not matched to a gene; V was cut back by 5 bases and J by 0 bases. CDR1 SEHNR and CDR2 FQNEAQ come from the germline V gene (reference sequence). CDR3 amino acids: CASSHGTGDQETQYF. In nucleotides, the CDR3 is TGTGCCAGCAGCCACGGGACAGGGGACCAAGAGACCCAGTACTTC. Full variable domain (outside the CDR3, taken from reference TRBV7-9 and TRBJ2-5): DTGVSQNPRHKITKRGQNVTFRCDPISEHNRLYWYRQTLGQGPEFLTYFQNEAQLEKSRLLSDRFSAERPKGSFSTLEIQRTEQGDSAMYLCASSHGTGDQETQYFGPGTRLLVL.

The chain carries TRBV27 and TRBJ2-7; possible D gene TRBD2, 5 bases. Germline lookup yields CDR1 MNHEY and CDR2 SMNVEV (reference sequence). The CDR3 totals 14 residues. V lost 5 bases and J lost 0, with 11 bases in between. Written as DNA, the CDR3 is TGTGCCAGCAGTCGAGACTATCGCTCCTACGAGCAGTACTTC. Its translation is CASSRDYRSYEQYF.

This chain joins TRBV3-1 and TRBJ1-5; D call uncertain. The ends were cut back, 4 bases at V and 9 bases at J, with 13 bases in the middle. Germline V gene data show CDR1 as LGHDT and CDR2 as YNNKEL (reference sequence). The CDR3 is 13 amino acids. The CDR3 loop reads CASSPYTRGPQHF. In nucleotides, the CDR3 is TGTGCCAGCAGCCCTTATACGAGAGGGCCCCAGCATTTT.

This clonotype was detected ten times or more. Here the CDR3 DNA reads TGCAGTGCTAGAGATGCCAGGTCCTACTATGGCTACACCTTC. Translation: CSARDARSYYGYTF. V usage is TRBV20-1 and J usage is TRBJ1-2, with D unresolved. CDR3 length: 14 amino acids. Looked up from germline, CDR1 is DFQATT and CDR2 is SNEGSKA (reference sequence). V was shortened by 0 bases and J by 3 bases, with 11 bases between the two germline ends.

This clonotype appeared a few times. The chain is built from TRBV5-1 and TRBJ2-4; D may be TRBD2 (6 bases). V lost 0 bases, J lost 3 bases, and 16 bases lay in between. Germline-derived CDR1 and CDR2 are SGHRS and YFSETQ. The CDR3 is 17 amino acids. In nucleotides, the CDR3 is TGCGCCAGCAGCTTGGCAACCCTAACTAGCCGCAAAAACATTCAGTACTTC. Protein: CASSLATLTSRKNIQYF.